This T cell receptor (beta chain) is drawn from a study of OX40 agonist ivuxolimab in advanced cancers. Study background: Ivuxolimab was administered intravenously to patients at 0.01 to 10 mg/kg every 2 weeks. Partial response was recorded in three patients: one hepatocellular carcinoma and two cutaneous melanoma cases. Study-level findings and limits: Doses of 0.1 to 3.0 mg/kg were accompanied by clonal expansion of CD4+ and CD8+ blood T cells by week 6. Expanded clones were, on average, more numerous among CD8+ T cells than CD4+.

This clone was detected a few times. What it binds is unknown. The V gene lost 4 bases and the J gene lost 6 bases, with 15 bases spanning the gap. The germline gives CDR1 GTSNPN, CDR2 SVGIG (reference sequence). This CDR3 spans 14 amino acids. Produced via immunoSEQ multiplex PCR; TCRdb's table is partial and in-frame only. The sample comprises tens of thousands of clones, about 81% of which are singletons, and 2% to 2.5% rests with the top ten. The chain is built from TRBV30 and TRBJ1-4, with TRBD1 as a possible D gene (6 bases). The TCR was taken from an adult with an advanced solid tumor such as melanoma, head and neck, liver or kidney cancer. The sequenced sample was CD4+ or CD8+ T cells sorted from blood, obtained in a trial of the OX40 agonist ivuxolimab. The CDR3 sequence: CAWTRGLGDEKLFF. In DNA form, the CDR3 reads TGTGCCTGGACCCGGGGGCTCGGAGATGAAAAACTGTTTTTT.